Included here is one T cell receptor (beta chain) sequence, with context. Its target antigen remains unknown. No per-base quality is available; no much larger clone lies one base away. The source of the sample is a study of Ad26.COV2.S vaccination and SARS-CoV-2 variants (dated by TCRdb to the early 2020s). Regarding the research as a whole: Donors in the vaccine arm were drawn from COV1001, a phase I-IIa trial of Ad26.COV2.S in healthy adults that was multicentre, randomized, double-blind and placebo-controlled. Ad26.COV2.S was given intramuscularly at 5x10^10 or 1x10^11 viral particles, as a single shot or as two shots 56 days apart. Sequencing of the TCRbeta repertoire served to evaluate the specificity and breadth of SARS-CoV-2-reactive T cell receptors following Ad26.COV2.S vaccination. The TCR-sequenced set comprised around 30 samples: around 20 Ad26.COV2.S vaccine recipients, 5 placebo recipients and 8 SARS-CoV-2 convalescent individuals. Participants in the trial were split at random into five groups of five each, receiving low-dose or high-dose Ad26.COV2.S once or twice, or else placebo on both occasions. Investigators remained blinded to trial group allocation during experiments and outcome assessment.

Taken with the paper, the label for treatment or condition translates to: around 19 received Ad26.COV2.S at low or high dose, single or two shots; several received placebo; per-sample allocation not given. For vaccine and placebo recipients, repertoires were sequenced using samples collected on day 63 after the first injection. Between 29 July and 7 August 2020, Cohort 1b enrolled fewer than 30 adults aged 18-55 years at one site in Boston, USA. Ad26.COV2.S was a replication-incompetent adenovirus type 26 vector expressing a prefusion-stabilized SARS-CoV-2 spike protein from the original Wuhan strain. The CDR3 sequence holds 15 residues, the cysteine and phenylalanine included. This entry keeps only the CDR3 DNA: 45 bases, framed from base 1. The CDR1 and CDR2 encoded by the germline V gene are SGHRS and YFSETQ. The V end gives up 3 bases and the J end 5 bases, leaving 10 bases in the junction not matched to a gene.

The immunoSEQ Assay was used to sequence TCRbeta CDR3 regions. After extraction, genomic DNA underwent amplification by bias-controlled multiplex PCR, followed by high-throughput sequencing. The source study handled its data this way. Collapsing and filtering of sequences were performed to quantify the absolute abundance of each unique TCRbeta CDR3 region. T cell fraction was estimated by normalizing TCRbeta template counts to usable DNA, with usable DNA measured through amplification of reference genes found in all nucleated cells. Repertoire TCRs were annotated as SARS-CoV-2-specific by exact matching of V gene, CDR3 amino acid sequence and J gene to a known reactive TCR set. The reference SARS-CoV-2 TCR set was obtained from MIRA and was filtered for enrichment in COVID-19-positive ImmuneCODE repertoires, whereby public or cross-reactive TCRs were removed. Using the MIRA antigens, annotated TCRs were further analysed by specific ORF or by position within an ORF. Depth was the summed frequency of annotated unique rearrangements, while breadth was defined as annotated unique rearrangements over total unique productive rearrangements. Two-sided Wilcoxon rank-sum tests were used to compare TCR breadth between groups. TCRdb took this table from immuneACCESS and kept in-frame rearrangements with V and J called. Such tables lack part of the clones; where checked against another copy, unresolved V genes explain under half of the gap, and the rest is unexplained. V and J calls and clone size are copied from that table; D and trimming were computed from the DNA. The sample table lists over 400,000 clones, 92% of them with a count of one. Roughly 1.7% of the sample belongs to the ten largest clones.

The study at large found these results: Comparable non-spike TCR breadth was observed between vaccine and placebo recipients, consistent with only spike being contained in the vaccine. The authors noted that total T cell responses may have been underestimated by the TCR breadth and depth analyses. The study lacked the statistical power to compare responses across vaccine doses or regimens. Compared with placebo recipients, Ad26.COV2.S recipients showed higher spike-specific TCR breadth (P = 0.0014). Substantial breadth of spike-specific CD8+ and CD4+ T cell responses was reported after vaccination.

Sequences were derived from peripheral blood, sampled in a trial of Ad26.COV2.S vaccine versus placebo. The receptor was derived from a person aged 18-65 years who received the Ad26.COV2.S COVID-19 vaccine or a placebo. The chain is assembled from TRBV5-1 and TRBJ2-5, and 7 bases in between align with TRBD2. The encoded CDR3 is CASSSGRGLGETQYF. The nucleotide sequence is given as TGCGCCAGCAGCTCGGGGAGGGGCCTGGGGGAGACCCAGTACTTC.